This record covers a single T cell receptor (beta chain). Its antigen is as yet unknown. Via the markers CD45RO/CCR7/CD25/CD127/CD95/CD27, stem cell-like memory, regulatory, central memory and naive CD4+ cells were sorted. The data were taken from a study of beta chain features in type 1 diabetes. Study summary: Cells sorted and examined across all samples totaled approximately 100 million. Overall study results and limits: Shortening of TCRB CDR3s, moderate but significant, appeared in all four CD4+ subsets of Type 1 diabetes patients. Insertions were fewer and deletions more numerous at VDJ junctions in type 1 diabetes patients.

Expressed TCRB transcripts were sequenced because the entire RNA isolate underwent reverse transcription. Some clones are missing from TCRdb's copy, which holds only in-frame ones; the method was immunoSEQ multiplex PCR. The sample carries 120,000 to 150,000 clones, about an eighth recorded once. This receptor was obtained from a man younger than 35 with type 1 diabetes. Specimen: central memory CD4+ T cells from blood.

The CDR3 protein is CASSPTGYDYGYTF. In DNA, the CDR3 is TGTGCCAGCAGTCCGACAGGGTATGACTATGGCTACACCTTC. V gene TRBV7-9 combines with J gene TRBJ1-2, with TRBD1 identical over 7 bases. After removal of 6 bases from V and 3 bases from J, the junction contained 7 bases not matched to a gene. The germline V gene encodes CDR1 SEHNR and CDR2 FQNEAQ (reference sequence). CDR3 length: 14 amino acids.